The 32 T cell receptor beta chains below all came from one sample that was sequenced in a study of patients and donors after allogeneic stem cell transplantation. TCRdb re-derived calls from the RT-PCR reads in MiXCR, one entry per CDR3 protein. The sample holds 85,000 to 90,000 distinct CDR3 sequences, roughly 48% seen once. Sequenced input: blood, either unsorted or a sorted T cell fraction (not recorded which). All receptors derive from a human donor who was either an allogeneic HSCT recipient or a stem cell or donor lymphocyte infusion donor (not recorded which). It is not recorded whose cells these are; they may come from a transplant donor.

The chain links TRBV10-3 to TRBJ1-2, with a weak D call TRBD1 (5 bases). With 3 bases removed from V and 4 bases from J, the gap between germline ends came to 15 bases. The germline gives CDR1 ENHRY, CDR2 SYGVKD. This CDR3 comprises 15 residues. CDR3 residues: CAISEGGAGPYGYTF. The CDR3 DNA reads TGTGCCATCAGTGAAGGAGGGGCAGGGCCCTATGGCTACACCTTC.

The chain combines TRBV10-1 with TRBJ1-5; TRBD1 aligns across 12 bases. Germline CDR1 and CDR2: WNHNN and SYGVQD (reference sequence). The CDR3 sequence is 18 residues long. Germline trimming cut 7 bases from V and 1 base from J; bases unmatched to any gene: 11. The CDR3 spells CASILLGTGGESNQPQHF. For the CDR3, the DNA is TGCGCCAGCATTCTATTGGGGACAGGGGGCGAAAGCAATCAGCCCCAGCATTTT.

The chain joins TRBV4-1 to TRBJ2-1; TRBD1 might be the D (5 bases). CDR1 MGHRA and CDR2 YSYEKL come from the germline V gene. CDR3 length: 13 residues. V shed 1 base and J shed 13 bases, with 14 bases lying between them. Here the CDR3 reads CASSQGDRQRQFF. The CDR3 coding sequence is TGCGCCAGCAGCCAAGGGGATAGACAGAGACAGTTCTTC.

The rearrangement joins TRBV12-3 or TRBV12-4 to TRBJ1-3, with D uncertain. V was clipped by 3 bases and J by 0 bases, with 6 bases between them. The CDR3 covers 14 residues. CDR3 coding DNA: TGTGCCAGCAGTTTTAGGCTCTCTGGAAACACCATATATTTT. It is translated as CASSFRLSGNTIYF.

This chain connects TRBV28 to TRBJ2-1; TRBD2 matches at 7 bases. The germline gives CDR1 MDHEN, CDR2 SYDVKM. The CDR3 has 14 amino acids. V gave up 6 bases and J gave up 5 bases; unmatched junction bases: 7. This CDR3 is CASSLAGLDNEQFF. The CDR3, as DNA: TGTGCCAGCAGCTTAGCGGGCCTCGACAATGAGCAGTTCTTC.

The chain has TRBV18 and TRBJ1-5, with TRBD1 as a possible D gene (5 bases). The germline V gene encodes CDR1 KGHSH and CDR2 LQKENI. V was pared by 8 bases and J by 2 bases, with 10 bases between. The CDR3 is 13 amino acids. Written as DNA, the CDR3 is TGTGCCAGCAGTCCGGGGGGCAATCAGCCCCAGCATTTT. Protein product: CASSPGGNQPQHF.

The V gene is TRBV7-9, the J gene TRBJ1-3, with D possibly being TRBD1 (5 bases). Per the germline V gene, CDR1 is SEHNR and CDR2 is FQNEAQ (reference sequence). The CDR3 spans 19 residues. The V end lost 5 bases, the J end lost 0 bases, and 23 bases lay between the germline ends. The CDR3 nucleotides read TGTGCCAGCAGCCGCAAGGGGATTTCTGAGATGAGCTCTGGAAACACCATATATTTT. It specifies CASSRKGISEMSSGNTIYF.

The chain is built from TRBV6-6 and TRBJ2-5; the D gene is possibly TRBD2 (6 bases). Trimming took 7 bases from V and 2 from J, leaving 23 bases between them. CDR1 and CDR2 from the germline V gene are MNHNY and SVGAGI (reference sequence). The CDR3 consists of 17 residues. The DNA of the CDR3 is TGTGCCAGCACTCTTATGGGGGGACGGAAGACTCAAGAGACCCAGTACTTC. It is translated as CASTLMGGRKTQETQYF.

The chain carries TRBV7-2 and TRBJ1-3; D uncertain. V lost 1 base to trimming and J lost 0 bases, with 10 bases between them. Germline V gives CDR1 SGHTA, CDR2 FQGNSA. The CDR3 is 16 residues long. CDR3 residues: CASSLGQADSGNTIYF. In nucleotides, the CDR3 is TGTGCCAGCAGCTTAGGCCAGGCAGACTCTGGAAACACCATATATTTT.

This chain uses TRBV7-2 with TRBJ1-6, with D possibly TRBD1 on 5 matching bases. The CDR3 contains 16 residues. The germline CDR1 and CDR2 sequences are SGHTA and FQGNSA. Trimming took 1 base from V and 9 from J, leaving 16 bases between them. CDR3 amino acids: CASSLGGTAGGSPLHF. CDR3 DNA sequence: TGTGCCAGCAGCTTAGGAGGGACGGCAGGCGGTTCACCCCTCCACTTT.

This clonotype was observed a few times. This chain links TRBV20-1 with TRBJ1-2; the D is unclear. The germline gives CDR1 DFQATT, CDR2 SNEGSKA (reference sequence). V was pared by 4 bases and J by 4 bases, with 10 bases between. CDR3 length: 12 amino acids. CDR3 region: CSAIGRVYGYTF. CDR3 DNA: TGCAGTGCTATAGGAAGGGTCTATGGCTACACCTTC.

The J gene is TRBJ1-2, the V gene TRBV29-1; no firm D call. Germline V lookup: CDR1 SQVTM, CDR2 ANQGSEA. The CDR3 extends over 10 amino acids. The V end lost 5 bases, the J end lost 7 bases, and 8 bases lay between the germline ends. CDR3 sequence: CSVKVFGYTF. For the CDR3, the DNA is TGCAGCGTTAAAGTCTTTGGCTACACCTTC.

V gene TRBV2 combines with J gene TRBJ1-6; D is undetermined. Germline CDR1 and CDR2: SNHLY and FYNNEI. The V end was cut by 3 bases, the J end by 13 bases, with 16 bases between. The CDR3 covers 14 residues. CDR3 sequence reads: CASSDSRSRGPLHF. The DNA for the CDR3 is TGTGCCAGCAGTGACTCCAGGAGTCGCGGGCCCCTCCACTTT.

This chain uses TRBV25-1 with TRBJ2-5, with D possibly matching TRBD1 (5 bases). V was pared by 7 bases and J by 3 bases, with 18 bases between. Germline V gene data show CDR1 as MGHDK and CDR2 as SYGVNS. The CDR3 totals 15 residues. The CDR3 DNA follows: TGTGCCAGCAACCCCAGCGAAGGGGTTAAAGAGACCCAGTACTTC. It codes for CASNPSEGVKETQYF.

This chain connects TRBV12-3 or TRBV12-4 to TRBJ1-5; D is unresolved. Trimming removed 3 bases at V and 0 bases at J, with 12 bases between. This CDR3 contains 16 residues. The CDR3: CASSFFRGDSNQPQHF. In nucleotides, the CDR3 is TGTGCCAGCAGTTTCTTCCGCGGAGATAGCAATCAGCCCCAGCATTTT.

This clonotype turned up a few times. The chain uses TRBV28 and TRBJ1-2; tentatively, D is TRBD1 (6 bases). The CDR3 runs 14 residues. The V end was cut by 5 bases, the J end by 2 bases, with 12 bases between. Germline CDR1 MDHEN, CDR2 SYDVKM. CDR3: CASSPDRLNYGYTF. The CDR3 bases are TGTGCCAGCAGTCCGGACAGACTAAACTATGGCTACACCTTC.

The rearrangement links TRBV20-1 to TRBJ2-2; no reliable D call. Germline V gene data show CDR1 as DFQATT and CDR2 as SNEGSKA (reference sequence). V shed 3 bases and J shed 6 bases, with 20 bases lying between them. This CDR3 comprises 16 residues. In nucleotides, the CDR3 is TGCAGTGCTAGTAACGTTATCGCTTTTCGACCCGGGGAGCTGTTTTTT. Amino acid sequence: CSASNVIAFRPGELFF.

Here the CDR3 reads CASSLGSTGTDTQYF. The CDR3, as DNA: TGTGCCAGCAGCTTAGGATCGACAGGCACAGATACGCAGTATTTT. The J gene is TRBJ2-3, the V gene TRBV7-2; D possibly corresponds to TRBD1 (5 bases). Trimming cost V 1 base and J 1 base, with 9 bases left between them. This CDR3 has 15 amino acids. Germline CDR1 is SGHTA and CDR2 is FQGNSA.

This clonotype was counted between two and nine times. The chain joins TRBV6-5 to TRBJ1-2; D unclear. CDR1 and CDR2 from the germline V gene are MNHEY and SVGAGI. This CDR3 region has 16 residues. V was trimmed by 0 bases and J by 3 bases, leaving 14 bases between them. The CDR3 coding sequence is TGTGCCAGCAGTTACTCGGGGAGCAGGCAATACTATGGCTACACCTTC. This encodes CASSYSGSRQYYGYTF.

The rearrangement uses TRBV6-6 and TRBJ1-6; D is undetermined. Trimming stripped 2 bases from V and 3 bases from J, with 8 bases between. The germline V gene has CDR1 MNHNY and CDR2 SVGAGI (reference sequence). The CDR3 consists of 15 residues. This chain's CDR3 is CASSYARNYNSPLHF. As DNA, the CDR3 is TGTGCCAGCAGTTACGCCCGAAACTATAATTCACCCCTCCACTTT.

V gene TRBV4-3 combines with J gene TRBJ1-1; a possible D gene is TRBD1 (5 bases). V shed 1 base and J shed 0 bases, with 15 bases lying between them. This CDR3 is 17 amino acids long. Germline values: CDR1 LGHNA, CDR2 YSLEER. The DNA for the CDR3 is TGCGCCAGCAGCCAAGGTGGGGCAGGGCCGATGAACACTGAAGCTTTCTTT. It yields the protein CASSQGGAGPMNTEAFF.

This sequence joins TRBV29-1 and TRBJ1-1; unclear D gene. V lost 5 bases, J lost 4 bases, and 14 bases lay in between. Germline V lookup: CDR1 SQVTM, CDR2 ANQGSEA. The CDR3 is 13 residues long. CDR3 nucleotide sequence: TGCAGCGTTAACAACCTGCCGGTCACTGAAGCTTTCTTT. It yields the protein CSVNNLPVTEAFF.

The rearrangement links TRBV5-1 to TRBJ1-1; tentatively, D is TRBD1 (6 bases). CDR3 length: 17 amino acids. Trimming shortened V by 0 bases and J by 2 bases, and 17 bases separated the two germline ends. Germline CDR1 reads SGHRS; CDR2 reads YFSETQ. This CDR3 is CASSLGRRDRSNTEAFF. DNA for the CDR3: TGCGCCAGCAGCTTGGGCCGGCGTGACAGGAGCAACACTGAAGCTTTCTTT.

This clonotype was found a few times. This sequence joins TRBV12-3 or TRBV12-4 and TRBJ1-1; D uncertain. CDR3 length: 14 residues. V was cut by 8 bases and J by 5 bases, with 18 bases left in between. The CDR3 sequence is CASLPALAVTEAFF. CDR3 in DNA: TGTGCCAGCCTCCCGGCCTTGGCGGTAACTGAAGCTTTCTTT.

The chain carries TRBV27 and TRBJ1-1, with D unresolved. The CDR3 consists of 16 residues. V lost 3 bases and J lost 0, with 14 bases in between. Per germline, CDR1 MNHEY and CDR2 SMNVEV (reference sequence). The CDR3 spells CASSFGVLGLNTEAFF. CDR3 in DNA: TGTGCCAGCAGTTTTGGGGTATTGGGATTGAACACTGAAGCTTTCTTT.

This chain joins TRBV12-3 or TRBV12-4 and TRBJ2-2; TRBD2 aligns across 7 bases. Trimming cost V 10 bases and J 6 bases; bases outside gene matches: 5. The CDR3 extends over 12 amino acids. The CDR3 protein is CAIRGESGELFF. CDR3 in DNA: TGTGCCATCCGGGGGGAATCCGGGGAGCTGTTTTTT.

V usage is TRBV28 and J usage is TRBJ1-2, with TRBD1 matching 7 bases. J lost 4 bases, V lost 5 bases, and 7 bases had no gene match. This CDR3 is built from 14 residues. The germline CDR1 and CDR2 sequences are MDHEN and SYDVKM. The CDR3 region is CASSPQGEAYGYTF. DNA for the CDR3: TGTGCCAGCAGTCCCCAGGGGGAGGCCTATGGCTACACCTTC.

This clonotype was counted between two and nine times. The CDR3 sequence: CASSQDRRDIYNSPLHF. Here the CDR3 DNA reads TGTGCCAGCAGCCAAGATCGGAGAGACATCTATAATTCACCCCTCCACTTT. The V call is TRBV4-2, the J call TRBJ1-6, with D uncertain. The germline V gene has CDR1 LGHNA and CDR2 YNFKEQ. The CDR3 runs to 17 residues. Trimming stripped 0 bases from V and 3 bases from J, with 12 bases between.

The sample holds a few counts of this clonotype. The chain uses TRBV7-6 and TRBJ1-3; D not resolved. The ends were cut back, 2 bases at V and 4 bases at J, with 9 bases in the middle. The germline gives CDR1 SGHVS, CDR2 FNYEAQ. The length of the CDR3 is 14 residues. CDR3 residues: CASSLSGIGNTIYF. The CDR3 DNA reads TGTGCCAGCAGCTTATCGGGGATAGGAAACACCATATATTTT.

J is TRBJ1-2 and V is TRBV3-1; D remains ambiguous. This CDR3 contains 12 residues. The germline V gene has CDR1 LGHDT and CDR2 YNNKEL (reference sequence). Trimming left V 1 base short and J 10 bases short, with 10 bases between. CDR3 in amino acids: CASSQGSRNYTF. CDR3 coding DNA: TGTGCCAGCAGCCAAGGAAGTAGGAACTACACCTTC.

In this sample, this clonotype turned up a few times. The chain recombines TRBV7-9 with TRBJ1-1; D unresolved. CDR1 and CDR2 (germline): SEHNR, FQNEAQ (reference sequence). The CDR3 is made up of 13 amino acids. Trimming pared 3 bases from V and 1 base from J, leaving 6 bases between. The CDR3, as DNA: TGTGCCAGCAGCTTTAAGGGGAACACTGAAGCTTTCTTT. Its protein product is CASSFKGNTEAFF.

This chain uses TRBV4-2 with TRBJ2-2; D gene ambiguous. With 8 bases removed from V and 3 bases from J, the gap between germline ends came to 7 bases. The CDR3 consists of 12 residues. CDR1 LGHNA and CDR2 YNFKEQ come from the germline V gene. The CDR3 reads CASRVDTGELFF. As DNA, the CDR3 is TGTGCCAGCCGAGTAGACACCGGGGAGCTGTTTTTT.